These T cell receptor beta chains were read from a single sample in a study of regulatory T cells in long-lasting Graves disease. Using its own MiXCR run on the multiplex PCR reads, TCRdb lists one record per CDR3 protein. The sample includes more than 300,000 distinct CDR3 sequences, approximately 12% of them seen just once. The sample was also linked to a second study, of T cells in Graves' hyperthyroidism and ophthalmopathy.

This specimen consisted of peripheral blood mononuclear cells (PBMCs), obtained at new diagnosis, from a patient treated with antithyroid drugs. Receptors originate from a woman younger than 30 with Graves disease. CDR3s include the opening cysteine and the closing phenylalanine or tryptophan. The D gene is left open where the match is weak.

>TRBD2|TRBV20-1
CSARGGTSIRYNEQFF
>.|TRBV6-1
CASSGLDGTLEETQYF
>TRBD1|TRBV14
CASSGQGINYGYTF
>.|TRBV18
CASSPLPILSSYNEQFF
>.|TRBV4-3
CASSQEWFGGYSGANVLTF
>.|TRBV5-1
CASSWWLASTDTQYF
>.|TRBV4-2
CASSQDYGSSYNEQFF
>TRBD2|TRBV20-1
CSAEPGTSGPPDEQFF
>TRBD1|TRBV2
CASTRQGGNYGYTF
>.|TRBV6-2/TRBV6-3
CANGGTAHTDTQYF
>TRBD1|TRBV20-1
CSARDREYSPLHF
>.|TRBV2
CASGGGAGGVNTEAFF
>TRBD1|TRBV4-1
CASSQRNRGPSSPLHF
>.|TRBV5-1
CASGLAVNTEAFF
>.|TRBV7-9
CASSFPPRTENTGELFF
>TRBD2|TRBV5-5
CASSLGSGTNTGELFF
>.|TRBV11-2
CASSLGVNPSYEQYF
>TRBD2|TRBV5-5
CASSLDLAGYEQYF
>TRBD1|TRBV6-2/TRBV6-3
CASNRDRGFSEQFF
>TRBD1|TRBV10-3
CAIRPWDSDYGYTF
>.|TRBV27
CASSPGLMNTEAFF
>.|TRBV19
CASSADSSSYNEQFF
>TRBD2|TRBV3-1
CASSQGLAGVPYTDTQYF
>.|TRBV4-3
CASSQEGHLYEDYGYTF
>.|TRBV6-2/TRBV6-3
CASSTDSLNEQFF
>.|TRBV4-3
CASSHDRAGELFF
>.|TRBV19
CASSDLIAKNIQYF
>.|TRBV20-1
CSARGEGTEAFF
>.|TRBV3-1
CASSQPEWRPRQFF
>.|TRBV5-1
CASSSYPLETQYF
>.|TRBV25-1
CASSPLRGGPQHF
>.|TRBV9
CASGLWGTDTQYF
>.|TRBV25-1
CASSELPQGRGYTF
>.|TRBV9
CASSVAPTAETGELFF
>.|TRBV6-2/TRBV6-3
CASSRSIPNTGELFF
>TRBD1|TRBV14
CASSQDMRGLSGNTIYF